These T cell receptor beta chains were read from a single sample in a study of blood T cell repertoires in COVID-19. Sequenced by immunoSEQ multiplex PCR; TCRdb stores in-frame clones only, minus some. The table includes about 200,000 clones, less than 90% detected once. What was sequenced was peripheral blood. These receptors were taken from a woman in her seventies with acute or convalescent COVID-19. CDR3s include the opening cysteine and the closing phenylalanine or tryptophan. A D gene is named only where the DNA matches it firmly. Clone size is given for some rows only: seen once, a few or many times, or a class if the clone is expanded.

D: NA
V: TRBV19
size: NA
J: TRBJ1-3
CDR3: CASIQGGFSGNTIYF
DNA: TGTGCCAGCATTCAGGGCGGCTTCTCTGGAAACACCATATATTTT

D: TRBD1
V: TRBV10-3
size: NA
J: TRBJ1-2
CDR3: CAISERDREGYTF
DNA: TGTGCCATCAGTGAGCGGGACAGGGAGGGCTACACCTTC

D: NA
V: TRBV6-5
size: few
J: TRBJ1-4
CDR3: CASRAERGTNEKLFF
DNA: TGTGCCAGCAGAGCGGAGAGGGGGACTAATGAAAAACTGTTTTTT

D: TRBD2
V: TRBV11-3
size: NA
J: TRBJ2-3
CDR3: CASSSRGVAGPDTQYF
DNA: TGTGCCAGCAGCTCCCGAGGGGTAGCGGGCCCGGATACGCAGTATTTT

D: NA
V: TRBV9
size: NA
J: TRBJ2-7
CDR3: CASSVAPSSEQYF
DNA: TGTGCCAGCAGCGTAGCCCCTTCGAGCGAGCAGTACTTC

D: NA
V: TRBV11-2
size: NA
J: TRBJ1-1
CDR3: CASSPRQSAITEAFF
DNA: TGTGCCAGCAGCCCAAGACAGAGTGCGATCACTGAAGCTTTCTTT

D: NA
V: TRBV20-1
size: NA
J: TRBJ2-5
CDR3: CSAGLQETQYF
DNA: TGCAGTGCGGGCTTACAAGAGACCCAGTACTTC

D: NA
V: TRBV2
size: NA
J: TRBJ1-2
CDR3: CASSDRYGYTF
DNA: TGTGCCAGCAGTGATCGGTATGGCTACACCTTC

D: TRBD2
V: TRBV3-1/TRBV3-2
size: NA
J: TRBJ2-2
CDR3: CASRGLAGGRSTGELFF
DNA: TGTGCCAGCAGGGGACTAGCGGGGGGGAGGAGCACCGGGGAGCTGTTTTTT

D: NA
V: TRBV5-4
size: NA
J: TRBJ1-4
CDR3: CASSPTGNEKLFF
DNA: TGTGCCAGCAGTCCGACGGGTAATGAAAAACTGTTTTTT

D: NA
V: TRBV9
size: NA
J: TRBJ1-1
CDR3: CASSVEFGGEAFF
DNA: TGTGCCAGCAGCGTAGAGTTCGGGGGTGAAGCTTTCTTT

D: TRBD2
V: TRBV28
size: NA
J: TRBJ2-2
CDR3: CASVAGGLAGELFF
DNA: TGTGCCAGTGTAGCGGGAGGTTTGGCCGGGGAGCTGTTTTTT

D: TRBD1
V: TRBV5-1
size: NA
J: TRBJ1-2
CDR3: CASSLVPAGQAMNYGYTF
DNA: TGCGCCAGCAGCTTGGTACCCGCCGGACAGGCTATGAACTATGGCTACACCTTC

D: NA
V: TRBV5-1
size: once
J: TRBJ1-2
CDR3: CASNRQPEDSYGYTF
DNA: TGCGCCAGCAACAGACAGCCCGAAGATTCTTATGGCTACACCTTC

D: NA
V: TRBV12-5
size: few
J: TRBJ1-2
CDR3: CASGLQQNYGYTF
DNA: TGTGCTAGTGGTTTGCAACAGAACTATGGCTACACCTTC

D: NA
V: TRBV7-2
size: once
J: TRBJ2-7
CDR3: CASSLGRTAYEQYF
DNA: TGTGCCAGCAGCTTAGGCAGGACAGCCTACGAGCAGTACTTC

D: TRBD1
V: TRBV19
size: NA
J: TRBJ1-2
CDR3: CASSIGQGGGYTF
DNA: TGTGCCAGTAGTATAGGACAGGGAGGTGGCTACACCTTC